The clone carrying this T cell receptor (beta chain) was observed at least ten times. Its specificity is not known. This entry belongs to a study of HIV-infected patients and healthy controls. J gave up 4 bases and V 5 bases, and 9 bases lay outside the gene matches. The CDR3 spans 15 residues. The V gene's germline CDR1 is MDHEN and CDR2 SYDVKM. No cell fractionation was done, so the repertoire covers all unsorted peripheral blood T cells. The study, taken as a whole, reports: The authors saw processing only sixteen HIV-infected individuals as a major limitation on generality. Significantly higher mean Gini indices appeared in HIV-infected repertoires, possibly reflecting oligoclonality.

Alpha and beta constant-region primers primed reverse transcription of about 470 ng RNA. Using multiplexing indices, alpha and beta chain libraries were generated apart by chain-specific third strand synthesis. Ligation attached cDNA to a 5' RACE adapter that carried a random hexamer and SP2 site. After a brief PCR adding P5, P7 and a second index, 23 amplification cycles followed. TCRdb recomputed calls from the 5' RACE reads with MiXCR, one row per CDR3 protein. The sample carries around 20,000 distinct CDR3 sequences, about 9% recorded once. The TCR sequence derives from an adult in good health. This rearrangement joins TRBV28 to TRBJ2-7; 9 bases line up with TRBD2. The sample consisted of blood. The CDR3: CASSPPGLAQYEQYF. The CDR3 nucleotides read TGTGCCAGCAGTCCTCCGGGACTAGCCCAGTACGAGCAGTACTTC.